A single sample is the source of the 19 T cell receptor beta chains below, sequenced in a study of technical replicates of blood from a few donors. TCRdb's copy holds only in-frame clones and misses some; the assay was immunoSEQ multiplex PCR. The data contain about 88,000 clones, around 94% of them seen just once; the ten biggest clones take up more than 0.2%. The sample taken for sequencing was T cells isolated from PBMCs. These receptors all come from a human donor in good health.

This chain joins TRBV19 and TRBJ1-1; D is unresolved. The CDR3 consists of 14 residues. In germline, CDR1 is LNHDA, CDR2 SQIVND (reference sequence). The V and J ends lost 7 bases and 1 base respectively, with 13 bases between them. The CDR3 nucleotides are TGTGCCAGTATGTTGTGGAGAGGGAACACTGAAGCTTTCTTT. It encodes CASMLWRGNTEAFF.

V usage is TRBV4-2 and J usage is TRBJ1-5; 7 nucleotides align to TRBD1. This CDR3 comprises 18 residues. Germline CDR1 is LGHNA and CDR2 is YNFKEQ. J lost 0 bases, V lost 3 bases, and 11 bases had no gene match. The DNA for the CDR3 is TGTGCCAGCAGCCAGTCCCCGGGACAGTCATATAGCAATCAGCCCCAGCATTTT. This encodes CASSQSPGQSYSNQPQHF.

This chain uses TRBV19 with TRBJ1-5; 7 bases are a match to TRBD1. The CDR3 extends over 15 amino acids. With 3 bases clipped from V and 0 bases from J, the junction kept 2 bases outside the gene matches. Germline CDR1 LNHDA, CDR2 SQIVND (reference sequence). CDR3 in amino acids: CASSMDRYSNQPQHF. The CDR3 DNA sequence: TGTGCCAGTAGTATGGACAGGTATAGCAATCAGCCCCAGCATTTT.

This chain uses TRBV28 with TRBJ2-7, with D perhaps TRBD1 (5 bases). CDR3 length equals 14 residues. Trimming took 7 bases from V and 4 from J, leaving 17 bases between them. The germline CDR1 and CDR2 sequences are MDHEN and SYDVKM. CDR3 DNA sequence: TGTGCCAGCAAAATCTCAGGGTTGGCGTACGAGCAGTACTTC. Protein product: CASKISGLAYEQYF. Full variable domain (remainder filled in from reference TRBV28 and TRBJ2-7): DVKVTQSSRYLVKRTGEKVFLECVQDMDHENMFWYRQDPGLGLRLIYFSYDVKMKEKGDIPEGYSVSREKKERFSLILESASTNQTSMYLCASKISGLAYEQYFGPGTRLTVT.

The CDR3 DNA reads as TGCAGCGTTGACCCACGATCGGGAGGCTACACCTTC. This encodes CSVDPRSGGYTF. The chain has TRBV29-1 and TRBJ1-2; D remains unclear. This CDR3 is 12 amino acids long. Germline V gives CDR1 SQVTM, CDR2 ANQGSEA. Trimming pared 3 bases from V and 8 bases from J, leaving 13 bases between.

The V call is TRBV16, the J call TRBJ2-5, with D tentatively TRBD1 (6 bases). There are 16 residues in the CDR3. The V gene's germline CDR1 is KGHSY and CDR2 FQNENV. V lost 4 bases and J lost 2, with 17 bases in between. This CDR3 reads CASSPWGQGTQETQYF. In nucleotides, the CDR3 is TGTGCCAGCAGCCCTTGGGGGCAGGGAACACAAGAGACCCAGTACTTC.

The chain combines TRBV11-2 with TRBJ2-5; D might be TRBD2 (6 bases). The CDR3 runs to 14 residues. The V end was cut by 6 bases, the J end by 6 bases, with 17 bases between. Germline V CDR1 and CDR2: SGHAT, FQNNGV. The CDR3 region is CASSPTLGGKTQYF. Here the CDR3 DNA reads TGTGCCAGCAGTCCGACCTTAGGAGGGAAGACCCAGTACTTC.

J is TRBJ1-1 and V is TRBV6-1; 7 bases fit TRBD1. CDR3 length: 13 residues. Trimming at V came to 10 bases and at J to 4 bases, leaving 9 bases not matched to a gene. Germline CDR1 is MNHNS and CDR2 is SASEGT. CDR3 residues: CATRQGMVTEAFF. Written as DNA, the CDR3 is TGTGCCACCCGACAGGGAATGGTCACTGAAGCTTTCTTT.

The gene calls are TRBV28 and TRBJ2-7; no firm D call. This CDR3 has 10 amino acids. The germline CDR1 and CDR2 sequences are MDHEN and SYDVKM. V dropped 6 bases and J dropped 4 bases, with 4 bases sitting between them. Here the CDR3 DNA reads TGTGCCAGCAGCCGTTACGAGCAGTACTTC. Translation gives CASSRYEQYF.

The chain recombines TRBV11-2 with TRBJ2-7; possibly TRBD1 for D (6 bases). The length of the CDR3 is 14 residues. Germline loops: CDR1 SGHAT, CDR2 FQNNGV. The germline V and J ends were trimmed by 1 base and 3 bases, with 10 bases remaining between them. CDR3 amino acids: CASSLGQAFYEQYF. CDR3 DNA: TGTGCCAGCAGCTTAGGACAGGCCTTCTACGAGCAGTACTTC. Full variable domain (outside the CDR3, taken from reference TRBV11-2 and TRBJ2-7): EAGVAQSPRYKIIEKRQSVAFWCNPISGHATLYWYQQILGQGPKLLIQFQNNGVVDDSQLPKDRFSAERLKGVDSTLKIQPAKLEDSAVYLCASSLGQAFYEQYFGPGTRLTVT.

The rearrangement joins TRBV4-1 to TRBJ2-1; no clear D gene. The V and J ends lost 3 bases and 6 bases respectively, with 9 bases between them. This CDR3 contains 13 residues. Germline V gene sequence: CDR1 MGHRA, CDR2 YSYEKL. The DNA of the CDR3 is TGCGCCAGCAGCCACCGCAGTCTCAATGAGCAGTTCTTC. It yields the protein CASSHRSLNEQFF.

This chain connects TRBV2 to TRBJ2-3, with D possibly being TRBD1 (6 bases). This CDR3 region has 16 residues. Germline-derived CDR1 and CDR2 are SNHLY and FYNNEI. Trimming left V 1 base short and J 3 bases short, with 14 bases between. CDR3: CASSEVGQGYTDTQYF. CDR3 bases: TGTGCCAGCAGTGAAGTGGGGCAGGGGTATACAGATACGCAGTATTTT.

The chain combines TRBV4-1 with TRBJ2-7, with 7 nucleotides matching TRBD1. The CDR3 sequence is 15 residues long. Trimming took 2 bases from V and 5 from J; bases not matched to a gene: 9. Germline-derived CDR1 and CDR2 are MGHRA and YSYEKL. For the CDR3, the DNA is TGCGCCAGCAGCCAAACACAGGGGATGGTCCACGAGCAGTACTTC. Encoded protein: CASSQTQGMVHEQYF.

The CDR3 DNA is TGTGCCAGCAGTCCAACCCGACTCCTTCGGCAGGGTCAGCCCCAGCATTTT. Its translation is CASSPTRLLRQGQPQHF. This sequence joins TRBV28 and TRBJ1-5; a possible D gene is TRBD1 (5 bases). V shed 5 bases and J shed 6 bases, with 23 bases lying between them. Per the germline V gene, CDR1 is MDHEN and CDR2 is SYDVKM. The CDR3 is 17 amino acids.

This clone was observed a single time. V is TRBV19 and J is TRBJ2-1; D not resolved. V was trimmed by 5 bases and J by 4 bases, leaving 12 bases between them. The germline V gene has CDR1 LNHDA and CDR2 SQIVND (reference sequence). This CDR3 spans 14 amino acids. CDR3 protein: CASSPRVSYNEQFF. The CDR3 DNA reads TGTGCCAGTAGTCCCCGAGTTTCATACAATGAGCAGTTCTTC.

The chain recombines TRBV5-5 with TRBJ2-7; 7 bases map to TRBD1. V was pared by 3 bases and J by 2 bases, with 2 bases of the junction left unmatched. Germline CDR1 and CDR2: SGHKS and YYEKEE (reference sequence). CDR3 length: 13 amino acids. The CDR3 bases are TGTGCCAGCAGCTCACAGGGGACCTACGAGCAGTACTTC. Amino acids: CASSSQGTYEQYF.

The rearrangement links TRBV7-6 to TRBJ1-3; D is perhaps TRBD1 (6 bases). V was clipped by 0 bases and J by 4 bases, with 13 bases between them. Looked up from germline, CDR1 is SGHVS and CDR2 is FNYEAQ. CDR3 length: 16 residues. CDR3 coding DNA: TGTGCCAGCAGCTTAGCCCCAGGGGATGGAGGAAACACCATATATTTT. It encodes CASSLAPGDGGNTIYF. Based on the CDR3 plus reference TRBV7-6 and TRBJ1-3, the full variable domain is GAGVSQSPRYKVTKRGQDVALRCDPISGHVSLYWYRQALGQGPEFLTYFNYEAQQDKSGLPNDRFSAERPEGSISTLTIQRTEQRDSAMYRCASSLAPGDGGNTIYFGEGSWLTVV.

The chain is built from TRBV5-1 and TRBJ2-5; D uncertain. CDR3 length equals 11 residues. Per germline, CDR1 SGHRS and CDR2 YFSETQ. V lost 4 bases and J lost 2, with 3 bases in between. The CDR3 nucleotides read TGCGCCAGCAGCCTACAAGAGACCCAGTACTTC. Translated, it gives CASSLQETQYF.

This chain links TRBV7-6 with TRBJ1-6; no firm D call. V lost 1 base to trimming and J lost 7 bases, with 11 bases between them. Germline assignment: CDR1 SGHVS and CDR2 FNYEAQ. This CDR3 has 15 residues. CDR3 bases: TGTGCCAGCAGCTTAGGGTGGGGAGAGAATTCACCCCTCCACTTT. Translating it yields CASSLGWGENSPLHF. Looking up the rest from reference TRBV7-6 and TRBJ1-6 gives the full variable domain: GAGVSQSPRYKVTKRGQDVALRCDPISGHVSLYWYRQALGQGPEFLTYFNYEAQQDKSGLPNDRFSAERPEGSISTLTIQRTEQRDSAMYRCASSLGWGENSPLHFGNGTRLTVT.